These T cell receptor beta chains were read from a single sample in a study of blood T cells in healthy people across ages. TCRdb reprocessed the 5' RACE reads with MiXCR, giving one entry per CDR3 protein. In the table there are about 1.5 million distinct CDR3 sequences, 35% to 45% of which are singletons. Sequencing was carried out using blood. These TCRs come from a young woman in good health. Each CDR3 is given with its conserved first and last residue. The order of the fields is V gene, J gene, CDR3 protein.

>TRBV29-1|TRBJ1-1
CSVASQINTEAFF
>TRBV18|TRBJ1-5
CASSPIQINQPQHF
>TRBV20-1|TRBJ2-7
CSATATGGHYEQYF
>TRBV10-3|TRBJ2-1
CAISVVGGETQFF
>TRBV7-8|TRBJ2-1
CASTLGVAGTPYNEQFF
>TRBV20-1|TRBJ2-5
CSACGLAGEIREETQYF
>TRBV29-1|TRBJ2-3
CSVKGGADTQYF
>TRBV15|TRBJ1-2
CATSEVFGVDYGYTF
>TRBV6-2/TRBV6-3|TRBJ2-1
CASSWRGQDNEQFF
>TRBV30|TRBJ2-7
CAWSLGNSAYGQYF
>TRBV18|TRBJ2-5
CASSPPIRETQYF
>TRBV7-2|TRBJ2-5
CASSLAVVGGEQYF
>TRBV9|NA
CASSVDGWSYEQYF
>TRBV2|TRBJ2-7
CASIVGTSDERYF
>TRBV12-3/TRBV12-4|TRBJ2-3
CASSSPREIIDTQYF
>TRBV7-2|TRBJ2-7
CASSPETGALFDEQYF
>TRBV28|TRBJ1-2
CASSSTGRYGYTF
>TRBV7-9|TRBJ1-1
CASSQDMVHTEAFF
>TRBV6-5|TRBJ2-3
CASSYSRAGTTDTQYF